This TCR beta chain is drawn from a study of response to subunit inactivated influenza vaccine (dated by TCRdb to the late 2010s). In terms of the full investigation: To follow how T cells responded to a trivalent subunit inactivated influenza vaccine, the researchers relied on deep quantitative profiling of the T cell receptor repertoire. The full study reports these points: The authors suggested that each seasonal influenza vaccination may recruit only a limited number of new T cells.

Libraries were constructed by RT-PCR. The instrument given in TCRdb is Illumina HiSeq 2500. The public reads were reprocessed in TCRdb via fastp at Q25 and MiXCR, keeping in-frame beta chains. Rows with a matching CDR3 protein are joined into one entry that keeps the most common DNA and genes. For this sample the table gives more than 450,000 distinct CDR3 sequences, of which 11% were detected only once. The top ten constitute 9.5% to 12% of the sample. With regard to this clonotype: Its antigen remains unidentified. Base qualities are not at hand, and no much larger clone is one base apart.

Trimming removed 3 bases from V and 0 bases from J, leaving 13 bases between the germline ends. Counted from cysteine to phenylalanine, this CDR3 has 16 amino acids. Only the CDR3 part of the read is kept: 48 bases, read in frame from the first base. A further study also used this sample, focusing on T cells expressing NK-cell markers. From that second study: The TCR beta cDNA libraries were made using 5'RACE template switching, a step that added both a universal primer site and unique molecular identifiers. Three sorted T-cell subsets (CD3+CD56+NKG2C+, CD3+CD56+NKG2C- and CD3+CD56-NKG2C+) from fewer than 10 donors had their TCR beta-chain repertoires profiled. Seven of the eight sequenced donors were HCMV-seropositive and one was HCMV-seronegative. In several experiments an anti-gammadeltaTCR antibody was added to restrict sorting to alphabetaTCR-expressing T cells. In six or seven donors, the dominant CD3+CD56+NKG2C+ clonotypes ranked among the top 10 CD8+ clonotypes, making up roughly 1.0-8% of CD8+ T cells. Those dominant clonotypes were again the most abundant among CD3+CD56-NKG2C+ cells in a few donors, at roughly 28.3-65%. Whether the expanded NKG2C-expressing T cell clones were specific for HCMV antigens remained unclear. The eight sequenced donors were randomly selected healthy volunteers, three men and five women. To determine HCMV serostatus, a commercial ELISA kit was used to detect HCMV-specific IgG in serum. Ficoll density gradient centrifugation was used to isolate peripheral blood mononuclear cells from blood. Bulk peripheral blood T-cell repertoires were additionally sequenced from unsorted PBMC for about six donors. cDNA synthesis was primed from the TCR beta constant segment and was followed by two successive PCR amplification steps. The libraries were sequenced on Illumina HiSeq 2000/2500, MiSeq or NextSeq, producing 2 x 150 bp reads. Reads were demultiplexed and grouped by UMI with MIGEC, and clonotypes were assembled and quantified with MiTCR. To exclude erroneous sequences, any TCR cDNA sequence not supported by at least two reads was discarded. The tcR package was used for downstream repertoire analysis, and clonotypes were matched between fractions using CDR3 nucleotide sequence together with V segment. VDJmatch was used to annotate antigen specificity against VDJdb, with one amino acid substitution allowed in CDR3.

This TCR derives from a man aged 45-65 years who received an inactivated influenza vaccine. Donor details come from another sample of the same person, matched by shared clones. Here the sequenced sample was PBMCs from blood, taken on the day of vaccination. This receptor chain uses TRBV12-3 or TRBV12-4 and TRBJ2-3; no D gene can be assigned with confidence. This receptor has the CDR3 CASSFGGQRSTDTQYF. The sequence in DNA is TGTGCCAGCAGTTTCGGTGGTCAGAGGAGCACAGATACGCAGTATTTT.